This T cell receptor (beta chain) came from a study of T cells expressing NK-cell markers (dated by TCRdb to about 2020). In the study overall: TCR beta-chain repertoires were profiled in sorted CD3+CD56+NKG2C+, CD3+CD56+NKG2C- and CD3+CD56-NKG2C+ T-cell subsets from eight donors. Seven of the eight sequenced donors were HCMV-seropositive and one was HCMV-seronegative. All eight donors whose samples were sequenced were randomly selected healthy volunteers, three of them men and five women. The libraries were sequenced on Illumina HiSeq 2000/2500, MiSeq or NextSeq, producing 2 x 150 bp reads. What the work shows at the level of the full study, not this receptor alone: In six donors, the dominant CD3+CD56+NKG2C+ clonotypes ranked among the top 10 CD8+ clonotypes, making up roughly 1.0-8% of CD8+ T cells. Whether the expanded NKG2C-expressing T cell clones were specific for HCMV antigens remained unclear. Those dominant clonotypes were again the most abundant among CD3+CD56-NKG2C+ cells in a few donors, at roughly 28.3-65%.

Taken from the germline V gene, the CDR1 and CDR2 loops are KGHDR and SFDVKD. From its cysteine to its phenylalanine, the CDR3 spans 14 amino acids. DNA for this receptor is not on file. As regards this clonotype: Its antigen is not yet known.

The listed sequencing device is Illumina HiSeq 2000. TCR beta cDNA libraries were made by 5'RACE template switching that added a universal primer site and unique molecular identifiers. cDNA synthesis was primed from the TCR beta constant segment and was followed by two successive PCR amplification steps. The paper's data handling went like this. MIGEC handled demultiplexing of the reads and grouping by UMI, while MiTCR was used to assemble and quantify clonotypes. Only TCR cDNA sequences supported by at least two reads were kept to exclude erroneous sequences. The tcR package was used for downstream repertoire analysis, and clonotypes were matched across fractions by CDR3 nucleotide sequence plus V segment. VDJmatch was used to annotate antigen specificity against VDJdb, with one amino acid substitution allowed in CDR3. The reads went through TCRdb reprocessing, and each CDR3 protein sequence gets one entry with no DNA. For this entry, the V and J calls and clone size follow TCRdb and not the study's own pipeline. The sample's table covers fewer than 550,000 distinct CDR3 sequences. 1.4% of the sample is taken by the ten largest.

A commercial ELISA kit detecting HCMV-specific IgG in serum was used to determine HCMV serostatus. Ficoll density gradient centrifugation was used to isolate peripheral blood mononuclear cells from blood. The chain joins TRBV24-1 to TRBJ2-7; there is no DNA to check the TCRdb D call of TRBD1. The sequence was collected from a woman aged 45-65 years in good health. Donor details come from another sample of the same person, matched by shared clones. Sequencing input: blood T cells: a sorted CD56 or NKG2C T cell subset, CD4+ or CD8+ T cells, or bulk PBMC T cells (not recorded which). CDR3 protein: CATSASGQGYEQYF.